The clone carrying this T cell receptor beta chain was counted between two and nine times. The data stem from a study of blood T cell repertoires in COVID-19. Study-level information: Sources were T cells, B-cell-depleted T cells, or PBMCs; the material itself was cDNA or gDNA.

Seattle cases were enrolled at active infection and followed longitudinally. This CDR3 is built from 14 residues. V lost 5 bases and J lost 2; bases outside the gene matches: 4. Germline CDR1 and CDR2: SGHVS and FQNEAQ. Method: immunoSEQ multiplex PCR; TCRdb's copy keeps in-frame clones and lacks some. The data hold a few hundred thousand clones, with 87% observed a single time. Sequencing used peripheral blood. This sequence was found in a woman under 40 with COVID-19, enrolled during active disease. The J gene is TRBJ1-2, the V gene TRBV7-8; 8 bases fit TRBD1. This CDR3 reads CASSDTGGNYGYTF. The CDR3 DNA reads as TGTGCCAGCAGCGATACAGGGGGGAACTATGGCTACACCTTC.